A selection of T cell receptor beta chains follows, all from one sample in a study of OX40 agonist ivuxolimab in advanced cancers. The method was immunoSEQ multiplex PCR; TCRdb's version includes in-frame clones alone and lacks a portion of them. Of tens of thousands of clones in the sample, approximately 86% are singletons; the top ten hold nearly 20%. The sequencing used CD4+ or CD8+ T cells sorted from blood, collected in a trial of the OX40 agonist ivuxolimab. Receptors were obtained from an adult with an advanced solid tumor such as melanoma, head and neck, liver or kidney cancer. Both conserved end residues are part of each CDR3. The D gene is left open where the match is weak. Size is omitted from some rows. Given values are once, few, many or a class for expanded clones.

J gene,D gene,V gene,clone size,CDR3 protein,CDR3 DNA
TRBJ1-2,TRBD1,TRBV6-5,-,CASSLDRGRGYTF,TGTGCCAGCAGTCTCGACAGGGGAAGGGGCTACACCTTC
TRBJ2-7,-,TRBV28,-,CASSLDGWSRNEQYF,TGTGCCAGCAGTTTAGATGGGTGGAGCAGGAACGAGCAGTACTTC
TRBJ1-2,TRBD1,TRBV6-1,-,CASRVGTGINYGYTF,TGTGCCAGCAGAGTTGGGACAGGGATTAACTATGGCTACACCTTC
TRBJ2-7,TRBD1,TRBV27,few,CASSAGTGYYEQYF,TGTGCCAGCAGTGCCGGGACAGGATACTACGAGCAGTACTTC
TRBJ2-7,-,TRBV21-1,-,CASSARTGAYEQYF,TGTGCCAGCAGCGCCAGGACAGGGGCCTACGAGCAGTACTTC
TRBJ2-7,-,TRBV9,few,CASSVGATPSYEQYF,TGTGCCAGCAGCGTAGGGGCTACCCCGTCCTACGAGCAGTACTTC
TRBJ2-1,-,TRBV28,-,CASSLFRGSGNEQFF,TGTGCCAGCAGTTTATTCAGGGGCTCGGGTAATGAGCAGTTCTTC
TRBJ1-1,TRBD1,TRBV19,-,CASIQGQYMNTEAFF,TGTGCCAGTATCCAGGGACAGTACATGAACACTGAAGCTTTCTTT
TRBJ2-7,-,TRBV9,-,CASSVGQASYEQYF,TGTGCCAGCAGCGTAGGACAGGCTTCCTACGAGCAGTACTTC
TRBJ1-2,TRBD1,TRBV7-8,-,CASSFPGQIYGYTF,TGTGCCAGCAGCTTTCCGGGACAGATCTATGGCTACACCTTC
TRBJ2-7,-,TRBV10-1,-,CASSERGDGEQYF,TGCGCCAGCAGTGAGAGAGGGGACGGGGAGCAGTACTTC
TRBJ2-5,TRBD2,TRBV11-2,-,CASSQGLAGGQETQYF,TGTGCCAGCAGCCAGGGACTAGCGGGGGGCCAAGAGACCCAGTACTTC
TRBJ2-7,TRBD2,TRBV11-3,-,CASSPWGGYEQYF,TGTGCCAGCAGCCCCTGGGGGGGCTACGAGCAGTACTTC
TRBJ1-3,-,TRBV6-6,once,CASGSGARRDTIYF,TGTGCCAGCGGATCCGGGGCCAGGCGAGACACCATATATTTT
TRBJ2-6,-,TRBV9,-,CASSPRDTGANVLTF,TGTGCCAGCAGCCCCCGGGACACTGGGGCCAACGTCCTGACTTTC
TRBJ2-1,-,TRBV7-9,-,CASSLSPQIPYNEQFF,TGTGCCAGCAGCTTAAGTCCCCAGATTCCCTACAATGAGCAGTTCTTC
TRBJ2-5,-,TRBV28,-,CASSSIGEETQYF,TGTGCCAGCAGCTCGATCGGGGAGGAGACCCAGTACTTC
TRBJ1-2,TRBD1,TRBV6-1,few,CASRTGQGPNYGYTF,TGTGCCAGCAGGACGGGACAGGGCCCCAACTATGGCTACACCTTC
TRBJ2-1,-,TRBV6-5,-,CASGEGFPGEQFF,TGTGCCAGCGGTGAAGGGTTTCCGGGTGAGCAGTTCTTC
TRBJ2-5,-,TRBV7-9,few,CASSLTPQETQYF,TGTGCCAGCAGCTTAACCCCCCAGGAGACCCAGTACTTC
TRBJ2-5,-,TRBV4-1,-,CASSQVQLETQYF,TGCGCCAGCAGCCAAGTGCAGCTTGAGACCCAGTACTTC
TRBJ2-3,-,TRBV27,-,CASSLDGVGTDTQYF,TGTGCCAGCAGTTTAGACGGGGTGGGGACAGATACGCAGTATTTT
TRBJ1-5,TRBD1,TRBV7-9,medium-sized,CASSSGGTGQPQHF,TGTGCCAGCAGCTCAGGGGGGACGGGACAGCCCCAGCATTTT
TRBJ1-1,TRBD1,TRBV5-1,-,CASSATGGFTEAFF,TGCGCCAGCAGCGCAACAGGGGGATTCACTGAAGCTTTCTTT
TRBJ2-7,TRBD1,TRBV27,-,CASSFGQGPFYEQYF,TGTGCCAGCAGTTTCGGACAGGGGCCTTTCTACGAGCAGTACTTC
TRBJ2-7,-,TRBV11-2,-,CASSSRWGSYEQYF,TGTGCCAGCAGCTCTAGATGGGGCTCCTACGAGCAGTACTTC
TRBJ2-1,-,TRBV28,-,CASSFRLSNEQFF,TGTGCCAGCAGTTTTCGACTCAGCAATGAGCAGTTCTTC
TRBJ2-1,TRBD2,TRBV18,once,CASSPPVGGPLELYNEQFF,TGTGCCAGCTCACCACCGGTGGGAGGGCCGCTAGAGCTCTACAATGAGCAGTTCTTC
TRBJ2-7,-,TRBV4-2,-,CASSQVPQGEGQYF,TGTGCCAGCAGCCAAGTCCCACAGGGCGAGGGGCAGTACTTC
TRBJ2-7,-,TRBV7-6,-,CASSRLGGSYEQYF,TGTGCCAGCAGCCGGTTAGGTGGCTCCTACGAGCAGTACTTC
TRBJ2-2,-,TRBV7-6,-,CASSYWDERVGLSHTGELFF,TGTGCCAGCAGCTATTGGGATGAAAGGGTAGGATTAAGTCACACCGGGGAGCTGTTTTTT
TRBJ2-7,TRBD1,TRBV7-2,-,CASSTGQGTYEQYF,TGTGCCAGCAGCACTGGACAGGGCACCTACGAGCAGTACTTC
TRBJ1-3,-,TRBV4-2,few,CASSPTGSNSGNTIYF,TGTGCCAGCAGCCCTACGGGAAGCAACTCTGGAAACACCATATATTTT
TRBJ1-3,-,TRBV28,once,CASSLPSGNTIYF,TGTGCCAGCAGCTTACCCTCTGGAAACACCATATATTTT
TRBJ2-2,-,TRBV27,-,CASSSLPMGGELFF,TGTGCCAGCAGTTCCCTCCCCATGGGCGGGGAGCTGTTTTTT
TRBJ2-5,TRBD2,TRBV9,-,CASSVFAGVLGTQYF,TGTGCCAGCAGCGTTTTTGCGGGGGTTCTTGGGACCCAGTACTTC